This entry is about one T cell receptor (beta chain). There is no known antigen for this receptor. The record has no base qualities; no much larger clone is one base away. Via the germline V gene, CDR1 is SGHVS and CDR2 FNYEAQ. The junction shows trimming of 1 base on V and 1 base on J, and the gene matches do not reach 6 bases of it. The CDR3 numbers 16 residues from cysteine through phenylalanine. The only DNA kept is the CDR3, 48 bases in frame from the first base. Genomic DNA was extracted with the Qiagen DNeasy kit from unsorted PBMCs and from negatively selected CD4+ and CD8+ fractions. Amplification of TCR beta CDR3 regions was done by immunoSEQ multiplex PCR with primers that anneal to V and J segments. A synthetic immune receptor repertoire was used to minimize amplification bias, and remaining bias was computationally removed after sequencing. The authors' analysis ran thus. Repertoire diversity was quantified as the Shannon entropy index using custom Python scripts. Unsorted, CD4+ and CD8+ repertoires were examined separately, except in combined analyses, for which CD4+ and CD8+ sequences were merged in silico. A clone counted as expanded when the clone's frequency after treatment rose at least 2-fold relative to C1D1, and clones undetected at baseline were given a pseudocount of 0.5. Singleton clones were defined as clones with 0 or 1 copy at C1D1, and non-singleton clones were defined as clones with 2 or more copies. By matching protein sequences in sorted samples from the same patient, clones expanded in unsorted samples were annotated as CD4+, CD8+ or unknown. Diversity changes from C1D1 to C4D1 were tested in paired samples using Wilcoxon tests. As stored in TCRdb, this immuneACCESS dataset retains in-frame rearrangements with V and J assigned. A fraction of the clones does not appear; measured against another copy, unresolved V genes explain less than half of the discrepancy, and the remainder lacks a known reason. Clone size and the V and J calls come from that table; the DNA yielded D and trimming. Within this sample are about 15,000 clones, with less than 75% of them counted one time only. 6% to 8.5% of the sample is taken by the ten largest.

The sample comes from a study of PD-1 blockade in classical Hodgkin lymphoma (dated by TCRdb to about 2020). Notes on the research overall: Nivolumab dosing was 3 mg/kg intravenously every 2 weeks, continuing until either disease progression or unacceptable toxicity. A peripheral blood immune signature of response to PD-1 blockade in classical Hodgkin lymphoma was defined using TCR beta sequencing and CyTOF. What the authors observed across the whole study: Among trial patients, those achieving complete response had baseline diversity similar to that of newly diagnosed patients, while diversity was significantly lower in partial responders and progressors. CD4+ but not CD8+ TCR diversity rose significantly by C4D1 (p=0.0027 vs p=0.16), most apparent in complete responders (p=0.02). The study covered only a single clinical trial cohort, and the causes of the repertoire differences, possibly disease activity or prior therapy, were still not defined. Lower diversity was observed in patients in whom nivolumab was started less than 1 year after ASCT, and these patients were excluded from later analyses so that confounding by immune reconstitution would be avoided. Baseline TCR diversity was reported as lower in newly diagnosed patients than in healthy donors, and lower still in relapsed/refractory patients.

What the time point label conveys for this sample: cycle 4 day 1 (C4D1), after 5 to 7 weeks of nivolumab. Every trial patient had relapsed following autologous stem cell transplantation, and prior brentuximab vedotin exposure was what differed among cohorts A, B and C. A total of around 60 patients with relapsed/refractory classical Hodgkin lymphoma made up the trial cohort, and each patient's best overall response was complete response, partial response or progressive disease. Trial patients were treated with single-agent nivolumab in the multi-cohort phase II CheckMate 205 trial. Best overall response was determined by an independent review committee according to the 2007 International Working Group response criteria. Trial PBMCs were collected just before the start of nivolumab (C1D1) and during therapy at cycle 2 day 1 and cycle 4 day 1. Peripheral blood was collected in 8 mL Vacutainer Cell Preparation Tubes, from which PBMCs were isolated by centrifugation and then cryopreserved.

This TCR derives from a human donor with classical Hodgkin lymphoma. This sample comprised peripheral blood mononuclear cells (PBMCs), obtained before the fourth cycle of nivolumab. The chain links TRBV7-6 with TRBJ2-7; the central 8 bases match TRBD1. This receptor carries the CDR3 CASSLGTDRASYEQYF. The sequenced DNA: TGTGCCAGCAGCTTAGGGACGGACAGGGCTTCCTACGAGCAGTACTTC.